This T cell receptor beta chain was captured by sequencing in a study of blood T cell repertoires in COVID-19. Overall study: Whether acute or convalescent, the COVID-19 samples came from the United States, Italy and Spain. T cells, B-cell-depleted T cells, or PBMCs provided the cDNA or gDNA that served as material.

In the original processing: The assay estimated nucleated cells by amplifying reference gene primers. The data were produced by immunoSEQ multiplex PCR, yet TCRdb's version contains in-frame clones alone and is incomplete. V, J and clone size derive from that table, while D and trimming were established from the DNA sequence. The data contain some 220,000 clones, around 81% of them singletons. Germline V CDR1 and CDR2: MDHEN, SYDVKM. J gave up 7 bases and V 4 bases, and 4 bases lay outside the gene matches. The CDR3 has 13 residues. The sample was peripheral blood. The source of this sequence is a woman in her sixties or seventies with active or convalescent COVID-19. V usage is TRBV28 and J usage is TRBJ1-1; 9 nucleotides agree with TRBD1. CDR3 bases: TGTGCCAGCAGTTCGGGACAGGGAAGTGAAGCTTTCTTT. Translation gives CASSSGQGSEAFF.